This T cell receptor (beta chain) was found in a study of blood T cell repertoires in COVID-19. Whole-study context: Whether acute or convalescent, the COVID-19 samples came from the United States, Italy and Spain.

Clones were read by immunoSEQ multiplex PCR, and TCRdb kept only the in-frame ones, dropping some. The data contain approximately 180,000 clones, under 85% of them seen just once; the ten biggest clones take up more than 8%. Germline lookup yields CDR1 MNHEY and CDR2 SMNVEV (reference sequence). Trimming took 5 bases from V and 8 from J, leaving 15 bases between them. The CDR3 has 13 residues. What was sequenced was peripheral blood. The receptor's source is an elderly woman with acute or convalescent COVID-19. The rearrangement uses TRBV27 and TRBJ1-2; tentative D call: TRBD1 (6 bases). The CDR3 bases are TGTGCCAGCAGTCCGCTAGGGGGTAAGGGCTACACCTTC. Protein product: CASSPLGGKGYTF.